These 9 T cell receptor beta chains were sequenced from one sample in a study of blood T cell repertoires in COVID-19. Generated by immunoSEQ multiplex PCR, the TCRdb table keeps only in-frame clones and is missing some. This sample has roughly 250,000 clones; about 81% occur once, and the top ten carry around 11%. The sequencing input was peripheral blood. The receptors here all came from a woman aged 55-70 years with active or convalescent COVID-19.

The chain links TRBV6-5 to TRBJ2-3, with D possibly TRBD2 on 5 matching bases. Germline CDR1 MNHEY, CDR2 SVGAGI. V lost 8 bases and J 1 base, leaving 7 bases between the germline ends. The CDR3 is 12 residues long. The CDR3 sequence: CASHGGTDTQYF. CDR3 sequence (DNA): TGTGCCAGCCACGGGGGCACAGATACGCAGTATTTT.

V gene TRBV2 combines with J gene TRBJ2-5, with TRBD1 matching 7 bases. The CDR3 is 13 residues long. Germline V gene lookup returns CDR1 SNHLY and CDR2 FYNNEI. Losses at the gene ends were 5 bases for V and 2 bases for J; bases not matched to a gene: 2. The CDR3 nucleotides are TGTGCCAGCAGTCAACAGGGGCAAGAGACCCAGTACTTC. As protein: CASSQQGQETQYF.

The chain recombines TRBV19 with TRBJ1-3; D perhaps matches TRBD1 (6 bases). CDR1 and CDR2 (germline): LNHDA, SQIVND (reference sequence). V dropped 9 bases and J dropped 2 bases, with 11 bases sitting between them. There are 13 residues in the CDR3. Here the CDR3 DNA reads TGTGCCAGCCGGGACACCGCTGGAAACACCATATATTTT. It codes for CASRDTAGNTIYF.

The gene calls are TRBV25-1 and TRBJ1-6; tentatively, D is TRBD1 (5 bases). Trimming cost V 7 bases and J 8 bases, with 12 bases left between them. This CDR3 is built from 13 residues. The V gene's germline CDR1 is MGHDK and CDR2 SYGVNS. The CDR3 DNA is TGTGCCAGCAACGGACAATCGGATTCACCCCTCCACTTT. Its protein is CASNGQSDSPLHF.

The rearrangement uses TRBV4-1 and TRBJ2-1; 12 nucleotides match TRBD2. The CDR3 spans 16 residues. CDR1 is MGHRA, CDR2 YSYEKL, per germline. Germline trimming cut 2 bases from V and 2 bases from J; bases unmatched to any gene: 1. In nucleotides, the CDR3 is TGCGCCAGCAGCCAAACTAGCGGGGGGCCCTACAATGAGCAGTTCTTC. It encodes CASSQTSGGPYNEQFF.

The chain links TRBV6-1 to TRBJ1-2; 7 nucleotides agree with TRBD1. Germline loops: CDR1 MNHNS, CDR2 SASEGT. The CDR3 is 14 residues long. J gave up 3 bases and V 2 bases, and 3 bases lay outside the gene matches. Written as DNA, the CDR3 is TGTGCCAGCAGTGAACGACAGGGCGACTATGGCTACACCTTC. Translated: CASSERQGDYGYTF.

This chain uses TRBV13 with TRBJ1-1; D is perhaps TRBD1 (6 bases). The CDR3 length is 15 residues. Looked up from germline, CDR1 is PRHDT and CDR2 is FYEKMQ (reference sequence). V dropped 4 bases and J dropped 3 bases, with 15 bases sitting between them. The CDR3 region is CASSSRQDPYTEAFF. CDR3 DNA: TGTGCCAGCAGCTCCAGACAGGATCCGTACACTGAAGCTTTCTTT.

This clone has just one count. V gene TRBV10-2 combines with J gene TRBJ1-5; D is possibly TRBD1 (6 bases). The CDR3 covers 15 residues. Trimming took 2 bases from V and 7 from J, leaving 15 bases between them. Germline V gives CDR1 WSHSY, CDR2 SAAADI. In nucleotides, the CDR3 is TGCGCCAGCAGTGAGCACGGGACAAGTACCCAGCCCCAGCATTTT. Protein product: CASSEHGTSTQPQHF.

The genes are TRBV7-8 and TRBJ1-3, with 9 bases fitting TRBD1. V shed 4 bases, J shed 4 bases, and the junction held 5 bases outside the gene matches. The CDR3 spans 15 residues. Germline CDR1 SGHVS, CDR2 FQNEAQ. Here the CDR3 reads CASSSQGAGGNTIYF. The CDR3, as DNA: TGTGCCAGCAGCTCACAGGGGGCGGGGGGAAACACCATATATTTT.